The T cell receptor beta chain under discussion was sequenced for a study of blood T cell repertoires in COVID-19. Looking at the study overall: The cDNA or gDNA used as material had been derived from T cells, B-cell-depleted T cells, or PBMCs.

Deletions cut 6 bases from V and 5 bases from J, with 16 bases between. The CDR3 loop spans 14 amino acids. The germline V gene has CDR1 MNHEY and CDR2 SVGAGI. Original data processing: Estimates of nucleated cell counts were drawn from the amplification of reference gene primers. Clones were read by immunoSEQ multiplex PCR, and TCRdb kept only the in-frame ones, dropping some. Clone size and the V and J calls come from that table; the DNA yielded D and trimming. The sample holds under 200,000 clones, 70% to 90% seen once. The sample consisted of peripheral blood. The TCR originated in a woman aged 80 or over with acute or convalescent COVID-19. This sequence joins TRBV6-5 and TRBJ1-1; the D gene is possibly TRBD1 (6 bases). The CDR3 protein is CASSFTGMGTEAFF. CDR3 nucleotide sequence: TGTGCCAGCAGCTTCACAGGGATGGGGACTGAAGCTTTCTTT.